This TCR beta chain comes out of a study of regulatory T cells in long-lasting Graves disease. The TCR beta library used iRepertoire HTBI primers with Arm-PCR amplification of CDR3. TCRdb re-analysed the multiplex PCR reads in MiXCR, keeping a single row per CDR3 protein. In the table there are under 450,000 distinct CDR3 sequences, around 15% of which are singletons. CDR3 length: 12 residues. With 6 bases removed from V and 3 bases from J, the gap between germline ends came to 8 bases. The germline gives CDR1 MDHEN, CDR2 SYDVKM. As for time point: newly diagnosed GD, antithyroid drugs for less than 3 months. Preparation of the TCR library used RNA extracted from PBMCs. This clonotype was detected many times. These data were also reused for a study on T cells in Graves' hyperthyroidism and ophthalmopathy. That paper states: For Graves' hyperthyroidism to be stable, ophthalmopathy could not progress within 18 months. Orbital computed tomography and thyroid ultrasound, together with serum TRAb and thyroxine and clinical symptoms, were used for diagnoses. The model made its ophthalmopathy prediction, and onset followed a median 6.5 months later.

The receptor's source is a young woman with Graves disease. The chain carries TRBV28 and TRBJ1-2; D call uncertain. Here the sequenced sample was peripheral blood mononuclear cells (PBMCs), taken at new diagnosis, from a patient treated with antithyroid drugs. CDR3 sequence: CASSLSYYGYTF. The CDR3 DNA reads as TGTGCCAGCAGCCTTAGTTACTATGGCTACACCTTC.